This TCR beta chain was observed in a study of blood T cell repertoires in COVID-19. Background on the study: Specimens from acute and convalescent COVID-19 originated in the United States, Italy and Spain.

Assay used: immunoSEQ multiplex PCR; TCRdb lists only in-frame clones, some missing. The sample shows more than 250,000 clones, about four fifths of them seen only once. Cohorts were determined from participant-reported clinical history. CDR3 length: 16 amino acids. Trimming took 1 base from V and 8 from J, leaving 15 bases between them. Germline CDR1 and CDR2: SGHAT and FQNNGV. Sequencing used PBMCs or T cells enriched from blood (not recorded which). This receptor was taken from a man in his forties or fifties who had been exposed to COVID-19. V gene TRBV11-2 combines with J gene TRBJ1-6; D not certain. CDR3 DNA: TGTGCCAGCAGCTTAGGAGGGTCGGGAGTTGATTCACCCCTCCACTTT. Encoded protein: CASSLGGSGVDSPLHF.